This entry lists 26 T cell receptor beta chains sequenced from one sample in a study of technical replicates of blood from several donors. Some clones are missing from TCRdb's copy, which holds only in-frame ones; the method was immunoSEQ multiplex PCR. Seen here are tens of thousands of clones, 95% to 97% observed once, and the top ten hold about 0.26%. Specimen: T cells isolated from PBMCs. These receptors came from a human donor in good health.

The genes are TRBV5-1 and TRBJ2-5; 7 bases match TRBD1. Germline V gene data show CDR1 as SGHRS and CDR2 as YFSETQ. The CDR3 runs 16 residues. V lost 3 bases to trimming and J lost 5 bases; unmatched junction nucleotides: 13. CDR3 protein: CASSSSNQGVGETQYF. In DNA form, the CDR3 reads TGCGCCAGCAGCTCGTCAAACCAGGGGGTCGGGGAGACCCAGTACTTC.

The rearrangement joins TRBV11-2 to TRBJ2-5; no reliable D call. Per the germline V gene, CDR1 is SGHAT and CDR2 is FQNNGV. There are 14 residues in the CDR3. The ends were cut back, 5 bases at V and 4 bases at J, with 14 bases in the middle. DNA for the CDR3: TGTGCCAGCAGCCCCTACCTGGGCGTAGAGACCCAGTACTTC. The encoded protein is CASSPYLGVETQYF.

The V call is TRBV2, the J call TRBJ1-2; a weak D match, TRBD1 (6 bases). In germline, CDR1 is SNHLY, CDR2 FYNNEI. Deletions cut 6 bases from V and 7 bases from J, with 30 bases between. The CDR3 spans 18 residues. The CDR3 reads CASRKGYVRTVSSPGYTF. CDR3 DNA: TGTGCCAGCAGAAAGGGGTATGTTCGGACAGTTTCGTCGCCTGGCTACACCTTC.

The rearrangement uses TRBV5-4 and TRBJ2-3, with 7 bases matching TRBD2. Germline-derived CDR1 and CDR2 are SGHNT and YYREEE (reference sequence). This CDR3 is built from 15 residues. The V gene end was trimmed by 7 bases and the J gene end by 3 bases; junction bases not matched to a gene: 11. CDR3 sequence reads: CASSLAGVGTDTQYF. The DNA for the CDR3 is TGTGCCAGCTCCTTGGCGGGAGTGGGGACAGATACGCAGTATTTT.

The chain recombines TRBV7-6 with TRBJ2-3, with TRBD2 matching over 10 bases. After removal of 0 bases from V and 4 bases from J, the junction contained 4 bases not matched to a gene. This CDR3 region has 16 residues. Germline-derived CDR1 and CDR2 are SGHVS and FNYEAQ. CDR3 in amino acids: CASSLALAGESDTQYF. CDR3 coding DNA: TGTGCCAGCAGCTTAGCGCTAGCGGGAGAATCAGATACGCAGTATTTT. The full variable domain, completed using reference TRBV7-6 and TRBJ2-3, is GAGVSQSPRYKVTKRGQDVALRCDPISGHVSLYWYRQALGQGPEFLTYFNYEAQQDKSGLPNDRFSAERPEGSISTLTIQRTEQRDSAMYRCASSLALAGESDTQYFGPGTRLTVL.

The V gene is TRBV2, the J gene TRBJ1-3; 7 bases fit TRBD1. The CDR3 is 13 amino acids. J was trimmed by 4 bases and V by 7 bases; bases with no gene match: 4. Germline V CDR1 and CDR2: SNHLY, FYNNEI. In DNA, the CDR3 is TGTGCCAGCACCCAGGGGGGAGGAAACACCATATATTTT. Its translation is CASTQGGGNTIYF.

V gene TRBV6-5 combines with J gene TRBJ1-1; 10 positions match TRBD1. Per germline, CDR1 MNHEY and CDR2 SVGAGI. V dropped 6 bases and J dropped 5; count of bases not matched to a gene: 0. This CDR3 spans 12 amino acids. CDR3 sequence (DNA): TGTGCCAGCAGGGGACAGGGGACTGAAGCTTTCTTT. Translated, it gives CASRGQGTEAFF.

This chain joins TRBV7-3 and TRBJ2-1; TRBD2 matches 9 bases. With V trimmed by 5 bases and J by 10 bases, 12 bases remained unmatched. The CDR3 sequence is 15 residues long. From germline, CDR1 is SGHTA and CDR2 FQGTGA. The CDR3 reads CASSPGVAGVREQFF. CDR3 DNA: TGTGCCAGCAGCCCCGGGGTAGCGGGAGTCCGGGAGCAGTTCTTC.

The genes are TRBV9 and TRBJ2-7; D possibly corresponds to TRBD1 (6 bases). The CDR3 has 14 amino acids. Germline V gene data show CDR1 as SGDLS and CDR2 as YYNGEE. Trimming took 4 bases from V and 4 from J, leaving 15 bases between them. DNA for the CDR3: TGTGCCAGCAGCCCACAGGTAGGGGGATACGAGCAGTACTTC. Amino acids: CASSPQVGGYEQYF.

This chain connects TRBV28 to TRBJ2-7, with D maybe TRBD2 (5 bases). The CDR3 has 14 residues. With 6 bases removed from V and 4 bases from J, the gap between germline ends came to 16 bases. The V gene's germline CDR1 is MDHEN and CDR2 SYDVKM. CDR3 sequence (DNA): TGTGCCAGCAGAGTTGGTGGAGGTGAATACGAGCAGTACTTC. This gives the protein CASRVGGGEYEQYF.

The genes are TRBV29-1 and TRBJ1-2; perhaps TRBD1 as D (6 bases). V shed 5 bases and J shed 0 bases, with 10 bases lying between them. The CDR3 covers 13 residues. Germline-derived CDR1 and CDR2 are SQVTM and ANQGSEA. This CDR3 reads CSVTGSTNYGYTF. CDR3 nucleotide sequence: TGCAGCGTTACAGGGAGCACTAACTATGGCTACACCTTC.

The chain combines TRBV5-1 with TRBJ2-2, with 7 bases lining up with TRBD1. Looked up from germline, CDR1 is SGHRS and CDR2 is YFSETQ. V shed 5 bases and J 1 base; nucleotides not matched to a gene: 8. This CDR3 spans 16 amino acids. CDR3 sequence reads: CASRGSDRRNTGELFF. The CDR3, as DNA: TGCGCCAGCAGGGGATCGGACAGGAGGAACACCGGGGAGCTGTTTTTT. Full variable domain (outside the CDR3, taken from reference TRBV5-1 and TRBJ2-2): KAGVTQTPRYLIKTRGQQVTLSCSPISGHRSVSWYQQTPGQGLQFLFEYFSETQRNKGNFPGRFSGRQFSNSRSEMNVSTLELGDSALYLCASRGSDRRNTGELFFGEGSRLTVL.

In DNA, the CDR3 is TGTGCCAGCAGTTTAATGGGGGGTGGTGAAAAACTGTTTTTT. This codes for CASSLMGGGEKLFF. This rearrangement joins TRBV27 to TRBJ1-4, with D tentatively TRBD1 (5 bases). The V end was cut by 2 bases, the J end by 7 bases, with 11 bases between. The CDR3 has 14 amino acids. In germline, CDR1 is MNHEY, CDR2 SMNVEV (reference sequence). Supplemented by reference TRBV27 and TRBJ1-4, the full variable domain reads EAQVTQNPRYLITVTGKKLTVTCSQNMNHEYMSWYRQDPGLGLRQIYYSMNVEVTDKGDVPEGYKVSRKEKRNFPLILESPSPNQTSLYFCASSLMGGGEKLFFGSGTQLSVL.

The chain uses TRBV9 and TRBJ1-3; D unresolved. This CDR3 is built from 16 residues. Trimming shortened V by 4 bases and J by 1 base, and 15 bases separated the two germline ends. CDR1 is SGDLS, CDR2 YYNGEE, per germline. The CDR3 sequence is CASSPGLGESGNTIYF. DNA for the CDR3: TGTGCCAGCAGCCCAGGACTGGGTGAGTCTGGAAACACCATATATTTT.

The chain carries TRBV2 and TRBJ2-1; D might be TRBD2 (5 bases). Germline V gene sequence: CDR1 SNHLY, CDR2 FYNNEI. V lost 7 bases and J 3 bases, leaving 13 bases between the germline ends. This CDR3 comprises 14 residues. CDR3 loop: CASIGAARYNEQFF. The CDR3 DNA is TGTGCCAGCATTGGAGCGGCCCGCTACAATGAGCAGTTCTTC.

The chain recombines TRBV5-4 with TRBJ1-4; TRBD1 matches 10 bases. The CDR3 consists of 13 residues. With V trimmed by 5 bases and J by 11 bases, 6 bases remained unmatched. Germline lookup yields CDR1 SGHNT and CDR2 YYREEE (reference sequence). Here the CDR3 reads CASRGQGRGKLFF. The CDR3 DNA reads as TGTGCCAGCAGGGGACAGGGGAGGGGTAAACTGTTTTTT.

The rearrangement joins TRBV5-1 to TRBJ1-2, with 8 positions matching TRBD1. The CDR3 has 14 amino acids. From germline, CDR1 is SGHRS and CDR2 YFSETQ. V was clipped by 5 bases and J by 7 bases; unmatched bases: 10. CDR3 coding DNA: TGCGCCAGCAGAATATCCGGGACAGGCCTTGGCTACACCTTC. The encoded protein is CASRISGTGLGYTF.

This chain joins TRBV19 and TRBJ2-7; weak D call: TRBD2 (6 bases). Germline V gene sequence: CDR1 LNHDA, CDR2 SQIVND (reference sequence). The germline V and J ends were trimmed by 6 bases and 0 bases, with 12 bases remaining between them. The CDR3 spans 14 residues. CDR3 nucleotides: TGTGCCAGTAGCTCCGGGACTTCCTCCTACGAGCAGTACTTC. Translated, it gives CASSSGTSSYEQYF.

The CDR3 here is CASSPKAPALYGYTF. The CDR3 bases are TGTGCCAGCTCGCCAAAAGCCCCTGCCCTCTATGGCTACACCTTC. The chain recombines TRBV18 with TRBJ1-2, with D hard to call. This CDR3 has 15 amino acids. Per germline, CDR1 KGHSH and CDR2 LQKENI. Trimming took off 6 bases at V and 4 bases at J, with 18 bases between the two ends.

V usage is TRBV9 and J usage is TRBJ2-2, with a possible D match to TRBD2 (5 bases). Per the germline V gene, CDR1 is SGDLS and CDR2 is YYNGEE. The V and J ends lost 1 base and 2 bases respectively, with 6 bases between them. The CDR3 consists of 14 residues. The CDR3 here is CASSVSGNTGELFF. CDR3 in DNA: TGTGCCAGCAGCGTAAGCGGTAACACCGGGGAGCTGTTTTTT.

V and J are TRBV19 and TRBJ2-5, with D maybe TRBD1 (5 bases). The CDR3 sequence is 14 residues long. V lost 3 bases, J lost 4 bases, and 12 bases lay in between. The germline CDR1 and CDR2 sequences are LNHDA and SQIVND (reference sequence). The CDR3 coding sequence is TGTGCCAGTAGTATGATGGAGCAGGGAGAGACCCAGTACTTC. This codes for CASSMMEQGETQYF.

J is TRBJ1-5 and V is TRBV11-2; D not certain. Trimming cost V 5 bases and J 7 bases, with 15 bases left between them. Germline values: CDR1 SGHAT, CDR2 FQNNGV. This CDR3 has 14 amino acids. The CDR3 loop is CASSLAGLRQPQHF. The CDR3 coding sequence is TGTGCCAGCAGCCTGGCAGGTCTTAGGCAGCCCCAGCATTTT.

The chain is built from TRBV28 and TRBJ2-7; D is possibly TRBD2 (7 bases). Trimming cost V 1 base and J 2 bases, with 18 bases left between them. This CDR3 has 17 amino acids. CDR1 and CDR2 from the germline V gene are MDHEN and SYDVKM. CDR3 in DNA: TGTGCCAGCAGTTTATCTCTTGGGGGGGCAGGCGCCTACGAGCAGTACTTC. This translates into CASSLSLGGAGAYEQYF.

The V and J genes are TRBV27 and TRBJ1-5, with D possibly TRBD1 on 6 matching bases. Germline loops: CDR1 MNHEY, CDR2 SMNVEV (reference sequence). The CDR3 contains 14 residues. The germline V and J ends were trimmed by 2 bases and 7 bases, with 12 bases remaining between them. The CDR3 loop reads CASSLGGPRQPQHF. The CDR3 bases are TGTGCCAGCAGTTTAGGGGGCCCTAGGCAGCCCCAGCATTTT.

The chain uses TRBV7-8 and TRBJ2-7, with D possibly TRBD2 on 6 matching bases. The CDR3 contains 13 residues. V lost 1 base, J lost 5 bases, and 9 bases lay in between. Germline V gene data show CDR1 as SGHVS and CDR2 as FQNEAQ. The chain's CDR3 is CASSLVSGDEQYF. The CDR3 DNA sequence: TGTGCCAGCAGCTTAGTATCGGGGGACGAGCAGTACTTC.

The rearrangement joins TRBV5-4 to TRBJ2-3; D possibly corresponds to TRBD2 (5 bases). In germline, CDR1 is SGHNT, CDR2 YYREEE (reference sequence). CDR3 length: 15 residues. V lost 0 bases to trimming and J lost 4 bases, with 12 bases between them. This CDR3 reads CASSLAFSRADTQYF. The CDR3 DNA follows: TGTGCCAGCAGCTTGGCCTTTTCGCGGGCAGATACGCAGTATTTT.